Below are 23 T cell receptor beta chains sequenced from a single sample in a study of T cells in Graves' hyperthyroidism and ophthalmopathy. From RNA transcripts, TCR beta CDR3 regions were amplified. The HTBI primer set served for first-round RT-PCR of the TCR CDR3. TCRdb re-derived calls from the multiplex PCR reads in MiXCR, one entry per CDR3 protein. Of about 300,000 distinct CDR3 sequences listed, approximately 18% are singletons. The specimen was blood. These receptors originate from a man aged 50-59 years with Graves' ophthalmopathy.

V usage is TRBV6-1 and J usage is TRBJ2-7; 12 bases line up with TRBD2. V dropped 8 bases and J dropped 3; count of bases not matched to a gene: 2. CDR1 and CDR2 (germline): MNHNS, SASEGT. There are 13 residues in the CDR3. The CDR3 nucleotides are TGTGCCAGCTGGACTAGCGGGAACTACGAGCAGTACTTC. Protein sequence: CASWTSGNYEQYF.

This rearrangement joins TRBV6-1 to TRBJ1-3; D not certain. V gave up 2 bases and J gave up 8 bases, with 10 bases separating them. Germline assignment: CDR1 MNHNS and CDR2 SASEGT. The CDR3 sequence is 13 residues long. CDR3 DNA: TGTGCCAGCAGTGAATTGGGGATGGACACCATATATTTT. This gives the protein CASSELGMDTIYF.

This clonotype was seen repeatedly, ten times or more. V usage is TRBV27 and J usage is TRBJ1-2; D is possibly TRBD1 (5 bases). CDR3 size: 14 residues. CDR1 MNHEY and CDR2 SMNVEV come from the germline V gene (reference sequence). Trimming shortened V by 6 bases and J by 4 bases, and 15 bases separated the two germline ends. The CDR3 coding sequence is TGTGCCAGCAGCCCCTTACGAGGGGCCTATGGCTACACCTTC. Translated: CASSPLRGAYGYTF.

This clonotype was observed a handful of times. V is TRBV5-1 and J is TRBJ2-5; TRBD1 agrees at 7 bases. CDR3 length: 13 residues. The germline V gene encodes CDR1 SGHRS and CDR2 YFSETQ. Trimming at V came to 0 bases and at J to 8 bases, leaving 4 bases not matched to a gene. The CDR3 DNA is TGCGCCAGCAGCTTGGGGCAGGGGGATACCCAGTACTTC. It encodes CASSLGQGDTQYF.

The genes are TRBV10-1 and TRBJ2-1, with a tentative D call TRBD2 (6 bases). There are 15 residues in the CDR3. Germline V CDR1 and CDR2: WNHNN, SYGVQD (reference sequence). V lost 4 bases, J lost 7 bases, and 17 bases lay in between. The chain's CDR3 is CASSGGTSRRNEQFF. The CDR3 DNA is TGCGCCAGCAGTGGGGGTACTAGCAGGAGGAATGAGCAGTTCTTC.

This clonotype was seen more than once but under ten times. V and J are TRBV5-6 and TRBJ1-5; tentative D call: TRBD1 (5 bases). The germline V gene has CDR1 SGHDT and CDR2 YYEEEE. V lost 0 bases, J lost 8 bases, and 9 bases lay in between. This CDR3 is built from 13 residues. CDR3: CASSLVGHEPQHF. In DNA form, the CDR3 reads TGTGCCAGCAGCTTGGTGGGGCACGAGCCCCAGCATTTT.

There are many counts of this clonotype. In nucleotides, the CDR3 is TGTGCCAGCAGTCCCCTAGCGGGACCCACAGATACGCAGTATTTT. It specifies CASSPLAGPTDTQYF. This rearrangement joins TRBV28 to TRBJ2-3; 9 bases are a match to TRBD2. CDR1 is MDHEN, CDR2 SYDVKM, per germline. This CDR3 is 15 amino acids long. V was clipped by 5 bases and J by 2 bases; unmatched bases: 5.

This clonotype came up many times. The chain carries TRBV30 and TRBJ2-2; D is uncertain. Germline CDR1 and CDR2: GTSNPN and SVGIG (reference sequence). V lost 2 bases and J lost 5, with 15 bases in between. The CDR3 loop spans 15 amino acids. CDR3 residues: CAWSSQETHTGELFF. The CDR3 DNA is TGTGCCTGGAGTTCCCAGGAGACACATACCGGGGAGCTGTTTTTT.

This clonotype has a count of ten or more. The chain uses TRBV28 and TRBJ2-3, with D possibly TRBD1 on 5 matching bases. V shed 7 bases and J shed 2 bases, with 25 bases lying between them. The length of the CDR3 is 18 residues. CDR1 and CDR2 from the germline V gene are MDHEN and SYDVKM. CDR3 in amino acids: CASTSHAVGAINTDTQYF. In DNA form, the CDR3 reads TGTGCCAGCACCTCCCACGCCGTAGGGGCGATTAACACAGATACGCAGTATTTT.

This sequence joins TRBV7-2 and TRBJ2-5; maybe TRBD2 (6 bases). CDR1 and CDR2 from the germline V gene are SGHTA and FQGNSA. Trimming took off 5 bases at V and 5 bases at J, with 15 bases between the two ends. The CDR3 is 14 amino acids. CDR3 sequence: CASSINGRGETQYF. The CDR3 coding sequence is TGTGCCAGCAGCATTAACGGGAGAGGGGAGACCCAGTACTTC.

Many counts were recorded for this clonotype. V gene TRBV24-1 combines with J gene TRBJ1-1; D possibly corresponds to TRBD1 (6 bases). Trimming removed 4 bases from V and 3 bases from J, with 8 bases in between. Germline lookup yields CDR1 KGHDR and CDR2 SFDVKD. There are 13 residues in the CDR3. The CDR3 reads CATSDTGYTEAFF. CDR3 in DNA: TGTGCCACCAGTGACACAGGGTACACTGAAGCTTTCTTT.

Points on this clonotype: A single base separates this from a much larger clone, so it may be a read error. The chain joins TRBV28 to TRBJ1-1, with 7 bases lining up with TRBD1. CDR1 is MDHEN, CDR2 SYDVKM, per germline. V trimming: 10 bases; J trimming: 4 bases; junction bases outside the gene matches: 21. This CDR3 has 17 amino acids. The CDR3 reads CAISRGGWGDAGTEAFF. DNA for the CDR3: TGTGCCATAAGCAGGGGGGGATGGGGGGACGCCGGCACTGAAGCTTTCTTT.

CDR3 bases: TGCGCCAGCAGCGGAGGACAGGGACTTTCCATCTCCTACGAGCAGTACTTC. Protein sequence: CASSGGQGLSISYEQYF. The chain is built from TRBV5-1 and TRBJ2-7; 8 nucleotides line up with TRBD1. Germline loops: CDR1 SGHRS, CDR2 YFSETQ. The CDR3 consists of 17 residues. V was pared by 4 bases and J by 0 bases, with 12 bases of the junction left unmatched.

This chain joins TRBV27 and TRBJ1-1, with D hard to call. The CDR3 consists of 16 residues. Germline V gives CDR1 MNHEY, CDR2 SMNVEV (reference sequence). V was trimmed by 5 bases and J by 0 bases, leaving 16 bases between them. CDR3 sequence: CASSLTEGSMNTEAFF. Here the CDR3 DNA reads TGTGCCAGCAGTCTTACCGAGGGCAGTATGAACACTGAAGCTTTCTTT.

The table lists this clonotype with many counts. The rearrangement uses TRBV20-1 and TRBJ2-7, with a weak D call TRBD1 (6 bases). V dropped 3 bases and J dropped 2 bases, with 17 bases sitting between them. This CDR3 region has 15 residues. Germline CDR1 is DFQATT and CDR2 is SNEGSKA (reference sequence). Here the CDR3 reads CSASARTGFPYEQYF. CDR3 coding DNA: TGCAGTGCTAGTGCGCGCACAGGGTTCCCCTACGAGCAGTACTTC.

The chain is built from TRBV19 and TRBJ2-7, with no clear D. The CDR3 length is 15 residues. Germline V gene sequence: CDR1 LNHDA, CDR2 SQIVND (reference sequence). V lost 6 bases and J lost 0, with 15 bases in between. The CDR3 DNA follows: TGTGCCAGTAGCGTGACGGCGGCAAACTCCTACGAGCAGTACTTC. It specifies CASSVTAANSYEQYF.

V usage is TRBV7-3 and J usage is TRBJ2-1; D is uncertain. Deletions cut 3 bases from V and 6 bases from J, with 6 bases between. Per germline, CDR1 SGHTA and CDR2 FQGTGA. The CDR3 loop spans 12 amino acids. CDR3 coding DNA: TGTGCCAGCAGCTTGATAGCCAATGAGCAGTTCTTC. This sequence encodes CASSLIANEQFF.

On this clonotype itself: Possible read error: a much larger clone is one base away. V usage is TRBV3-1 and J usage is TRBJ2-7, with 14 bases fitting TRBD2. J was trimmed by 6 bases and V by 1 base; bases with no gene match: 2. The germline CDR1 and CDR2 sequences are LGHDT and YNNKEL (reference sequence). The CDR3 sequence is 15 residues long. This chain's CDR3 is CASSQGTSGGSEQYF. CDR3 in DNA: TGTGCCAGCAGCCAAGGGACTAGCGGGGGGAGCGAGCAGTACTTC.

V and J are TRBV9 and TRBJ1-2; D is ambiguous. Germline-derived CDR1 and CDR2 are SGDLS and YYNGEE. There are 13 residues in the CDR3. Trimming took off 3 bases at V and 4 bases at J, with 10 bases between the two ends. The CDR3 DNA reads as TGTGCCAGCAGCGGGGCAGGATTCTATGGCTACACCTTC. Its protein is CASSGAGFYGYTF.

The chain carries TRBV3-1 and TRBJ2-2; 10 nucleotides align to TRBD2. CDR3 length: 16 residues. CDR1 and CDR2 from the germline V gene are LGHDT and YNNKEL (reference sequence). J lost 5 bases, V lost 1 base, and 4 bases had no gene match. The CDR3 here is CASSQGAGGGTGELFF. The CDR3 DNA is TGTGCCAGCAGCCAAGGAGCGGGAGGGGGGACCGGGGAGCTGTTTTTT.

The rearrangement uses TRBV5-1 and TRBJ2-6; D call uncertain. V lost 4 bases and J lost 1, with 6 bases in between. The CDR3 is 14 amino acids. Germline V gives CDR1 SGHRS, CDR2 YFSETQ. CDR3 loop: CASSGPSGANVLTF. The CDR3, as DNA: TGCGCCAGCAGCGGACCGTCTGGGGCCAACGTCCTGACTTTC.

In this sample, this clonotype turned up many times. The chain carries TRBV4-1 and TRBJ2-7, with D unresolved. The germline V and J ends were trimmed by 0 bases and 3 bases, with 9 bases remaining between them. Germline V CDR1 and CDR2: MGHRA, YSYEKL. This CDR3 region has 14 residues. The CDR3 DNA follows: TGCGCCAGCAGCCAAGAATGGCTCGGCTACGAGCAGTACTTC. This encodes CASSQEWLGYEQYF.

This clonotype was recorded a few times. The chain employs TRBV28 and TRBJ1-2, with TRBD1 as a possible D gene (6 bases). Germline V gene lookup returns CDR1 MDHEN and CDR2 SYDVKM. The CDR3 sequence is 13 residues long. Trimming stripped 4 bases from V and 6 bases from J, with 12 bases between. The CDR3 DNA follows: TGTGCCAGCAGTTGGCAGGGGCCGAATGGCTACACCTTC. It encodes CASSWQGPNGYTF.